The 32 T cell receptor beta chains presented below share a single source sample, sequenced in a study of cytomegalovirus exposure and HLA in healthy donors. PCR primers comprised 60 Vbeta and 13 Jbeta primers. Profiled with immunoSEQ multiplex PCR; TCRdb holds only in-frame clones, not every one. The sample has roughly 120,000 clones; over 15% are singletons. Sequences were obtained from PBMCs. These receptors were obtained from a woman aged 18-29 years in good health and CMV-seronegative.

The V call is TRBV10-3, the J call TRBJ2-3; 12 bases fit TRBD1. The CDR3 runs to 16 residues. CDR1 and CDR2 (germline): ENHRY, SYGVKD. Unmatched junction bases numbered 6, after V lost 2 bases and J lost 6 bases. CDR3: CAISEPGQGARDTQYF. CDR3 DNA sequence: TGTGCCATCAGTGAGCCGGGACAGGGGGCGAGGGATACGCAGTATTTT.

The gene calls are TRBV6-1 and TRBJ2-1; 7 nucleotides agree with TRBD2. From germline, CDR1 is MNHNS and CDR2 SASEGT. V gave up 0 bases and J gave up 1 base; unmatched junction bases: 6. The CDR3 is 17 residues long. CDR3 nucleotide sequence: TGTGCCAGCAGTGAAGCAGTGGGAGGGATTTCCTACAATGAGCAGTTCTTC. As protein: CASSEAVGGISYNEQFF.

This clone has a handful of counts. V and J are TRBV9 and TRBJ1-4, with 9 bases matching TRBD1. The CDR3 is made up of 16 amino acids. Germline V lookup: CDR1 SGDLS, CDR2 YYNGEE. J lost 7 bases, V lost 3 bases, and 10 bases had no gene match. CDR3: CASSAENRGRGEKLFF. The CDR3 DNA reads as TGTGCCAGCAGCGCGGAAAACAGGGGGCGGGGTGAAAAACTGTTTTTT. The full variable domain, completed using reference TRBV9 and TRBJ1-4, is DSGVTQTPKHLITATGQRVTLRCSPRSGDLSVYWYQQSLDQGLQFLIQYYNGEERAKGNILERFSAQQFPDLHSELNLSSLELGDSALYFCASSAENRGRGEKLFFGSGTQLSVL.

This clone appeared once. This chain connects TRBV28 to TRBJ1-3; D perhaps matches TRBD1 (6 bases). Trimming removed 8 bases from V and 0 bases from J, with 14 bases in between. The germline V gene encodes CDR1 MDHEN and CDR2 SYDVKM. The CDR3 is 15 residues long. CDR3 region: CASAYGGRSGNTIYF. For the CDR3, the DNA is TGTGCCAGCGCCTATGGGGGCCGCTCTGGAAACACCATATATTTT.

This sequence joins TRBV5-1 and TRBJ2-7; 9 bases are a match to TRBD2. The CDR3 contains 17 residues. V trimming: 2 bases; J trimming: 3 bases; junction bases outside the gene matches: 12. Germline V gene lookup returns CDR1 SGHRS and CDR2 YFSETQ. The CDR3 DNA is TGCGCCAGCAGCTTAAATACTCCCGGGACTAGCATCTACGAGCAGTACTTC. Its translation: CASSLNTPGTSIYEQYF.

The rearrangement uses TRBV7-2 and TRBJ2-2; 7 bases fit TRBD1. Germline CDR1 SGHTA, CDR2 FQGNSA. Unmatched junction bases numbered 8, after V lost 5 bases and J lost 5 bases. The CDR3 consists of 15 residues. The CDR3 loop reads CASSPLTGTTGELFF. In nucleotides, the CDR3 is TGTGCCAGCAGCCCACTGACAGGGACGACCGGGGAGCTGTTTTTT. Full variable domain (rest looked up from reference TRBV7-2 and TRBJ2-2): GAGVSQSPSNKVTEKGKDVELRCDPISGHTALYWYRQSLGQGLEFLIYFQGNSAPDKSGLPSDRFSAERTGGSVSTLTIQRTQQEDSAVYLCASSPLTGTTGELFFGEGSRLTVL.

This clone was counted a few times. The chain links TRBV7-6 to TRBJ2-2, with 11 bases aligning to TRBD2. The CDR3 consists of 18 residues. V lost 5 bases to trimming and J lost 0 bases; unmatched junction nucleotides: 8. Germline assignment: CDR1 SGHVS and CDR2 FNYEAQ. CDR3 bases: TGTGCCAGCAGCCGTAGGGTACTAGCGGGGGCGAACACCGGGGAGCTGTTTTTT. It yields the protein CASSRRVLAGANTGELFF. Full variable domain (missing parts from reference TRBV7-6 and TRBJ2-2): GAGVSQSPRYKVTKRGQDVALRCDPISGHVSLYWYRQALGQGPEFLTYFNYEAQQDKSGLPNDRFSAERPEGSISTLTIQRTEQRDSAMYRCASSRRVLAGANTGELFFGEGSRLTVL.

V usage is TRBV19 and J usage is TRBJ1-5; D perhaps matches TRBD1 (5 bases). V was shortened by 2 bases and J by 1 base, with 9 bases between the two germline ends. CDR1 is LNHDA, CDR2 SQIVND, per germline (reference sequence). CDR3 size: 15 residues. The DNA for the CDR3 is TGTGCCAGTAGTATAAAGGGGATGAGCAATCAGCCCCAGCATTTT. This codes for CASSIKGMSNQPQHF.

The chain employs TRBV19 and TRBJ2-1; perhaps TRBD1 as D (6 bases). CDR3 length equals 18 residues. Germline loops: CDR1 LNHDA, CDR2 SQIVND (reference sequence). The germline V and J ends were trimmed by 7 bases and 4 bases, with 26 bases remaining between them. The CDR3 loop reads CASTPVSNQGGSYNEQFF. The CDR3 DNA follows: TGTGCCAGTACCCCCGTATCCAATCAAGGGGGTTCTTACAATGAGCAGTTCTTC.

This clone has a handful of counts. The genes are TRBV5-1 and TRBJ1-1; 7 positions agree with TRBD1. In germline, CDR1 is SGHRS, CDR2 YFSETQ. CDR3 length: 14 amino acids. The V gene end was trimmed by 5 bases and the J gene end by 1 base; junction bases not matched to a gene: 5. CDR3 region: CASSPTGANTEAFF. The DNA for the CDR3 is TGCGCCAGCAGTCCAACAGGGGCGAACACTGAAGCTTTCTTT.

The chain has TRBV30 and TRBJ2-2, with 8 bases fitting TRBD1. Germline V lookup: CDR1 GTSNPN, CDR2 SVGIG (reference sequence). The CDR3 spans 14 residues. With V trimmed by 5 bases and J by 0 bases, 2 bases remained unmatched. The CDR3 DNA sequence: TGTGCCTGGGCGGGACAGGCGAACACCGGGGAGCTGTTTTTT. This codes for CAWAGQANTGELFF. The variable domain in full, completed from reference TRBV30 and TRBJ2-2, reads SQTIHQWPATLVQPVGSPLSLECTVEGTSNPNLYWYRQAAGRGLQLLFYSVGIGQISSEVPQNLSASRPQDRQFILSSKKLLLSDSGFYLCAWAGQANTGELFFGEGSRLTVL.

This clone was detected a few times. This sequence joins TRBV10-3 and TRBJ2-1, with D perhaps matching TRBD1 (7 bases). Trimming left V 10 bases short and J 9 bases short, with 16 bases between. From germline, CDR1 is ENHRY and CDR2 SYGVKD. The CDR3 has 12 residues. CDR3 region: CATRQGGAEQFF. The CDR3 DNA sequence: TGTGCCACTAGACAGGGAGGTGCTGAGCAGTTCTTC.

A few counts support this clone. This chain links TRBV19 with TRBJ1-1; D remains ambiguous. The CDR3 spans 15 residues. The V end was cut by 7 bases, the J end by 3 bases, with 18 bases between. The germline V gene encodes CDR1 LNHDA and CDR2 SQIVND (reference sequence). Here the CDR3 reads CASISPGGLDTEAFF. As DNA, the CDR3 is TGTGCCAGTATTTCCCCAGGAGGGTTGGACACTGAAGCTTTCTTT.

CDR3 sequence reads: CASSQEGSASRYNEQFF. The DNA for the CDR3 is TGCGCCAGCAGCCAAGAAGGGTCGGCTAGCCGGTACAATGAGCAGTTCTTC. V gene TRBV4-1 combines with J gene TRBJ2-1; a weak D match, TRBD2 (5 bases). Trimming shortened V by 0 bases and J by 4 bases, and 16 bases separated the two germline ends. CDR1 MGHRA and CDR2 YSYEKL come from the germline V gene. The CDR3 length is 17 residues.

The V gene is TRBV11-3, the J gene TRBJ2-3; D unclear. In germline, CDR1 is SGHNT, CDR2 YENEEA. CDR3 length equals 14 residues. Trimming removed 1 base from V and 2 bases from J, with 7 bases in between. This CDR3 is CASSLGAATDTQYF. The CDR3 region has the DNA TGTGCCAGCAGCTTAGGTGCGGCCACAGATACGCAGTATTTT.

This clone turned up a few times. The genes are TRBV6-1 and TRBJ2-5; TRBD1 agrees at 9 bases. Germline trimming cut 4 bases from V and 5 bases from J; bases unmatched to any gene: 5. The CDR3 is made up of 14 amino acids. CDR1 MNHNS and CDR2 SASEGT come from the germline V gene. The CDR3 is CASSGDRGLETQYF. In nucleotides, the CDR3 is TGTGCCAGCAGTGGTGACAGGGGGTTGGAGACCCAGTACTTC.

The V gene is TRBV7-9, the J gene TRBJ2-7; 10 bases are shared with TRBD1. Trimming removed 6 bases from V and 2 bases from J; junction bases left unmatched: 4. Germline V CDR1 and CDR2: SEHNR, FQNEAQ (reference sequence). The CDR3 runs 14 residues. In nucleotides, the CDR3 is TGTGCCAGCAGGGATGGACAGGGGGCCTACGAGCAGTACTTC. It yields the protein CASRDGQGAYEQYF.

V gene TRBV13 combines with J gene TRBJ2-3; 7 bases fit TRBD1. Trimming cost V 5 bases and J 6 bases; bases outside gene matches: 20. This CDR3 spans 18 amino acids. Germline V gene lookup returns CDR1 PRHDT and CDR2 FYEKMQ (reference sequence). In DNA, the CDR3 is TGTGCCAGCAGCGTTGCCGGGACAGTCCGGGTCAGGGAGGATACGCAGTATTTT. Its translation: CASSVAGTVRVREDTQYF.

This clone has just a few counts. This chain connects TRBV15 to TRBJ1-4; no reliable D call. This CDR3 contains 15 residues. V was clipped by 1 base and J by 5 bases, with 11 bases between them. Germline CDR1 LNHNV, CDR2 YYDKDF (reference sequence). The CDR3 nucleotides are TGTGCCACCAGCAGAGTTGGCCGCCAAAATGAAAAACTGTTTTTT. Its translation: CATSRVGRQNEKLFF.

In this sample, this clone turned up a few times. The chain is built from TRBV29-1 and TRBJ1-1; D possibly corresponds to TRBD1 (5 bases). Germline V gene lookup returns CDR1 SQVTM and CDR2 ANQGSEA. The CDR3 spans 15 residues. The V and J ends lost 7 bases and 3 bases respectively, with 21 bases between them. CDR3 coding DNA: TGCAGCGCTGAGGGGATGGGGGGTTCGTACACTGAAGCTTTCTTT. Protein product: CSAEGMGGSYTEAFF. Combining the CDR3 with reference TRBV29-1 and TRBJ1-1 gives the whole variable domain SAVISQKPSRDICQRGTSLTIQCQVDSQVTMMFWYRQQPGQSLTLIATANQGSEATYESGFVIDKFPISRPNLTFSTLTVSNMSPEDSSIYLCSAEGMGGSYTEAFFGQGTRLTVV.

V is TRBV7-9 and J is TRBJ2-7; possible D gene TRBD2, 5 bases. Trimming pared 2 bases from V and 6 bases from J, leaving 14 bases between. The CDR3 runs 14 residues. CDR1 is SEHNR and CDR2 is FQNEAQ in the germline V gene (reference sequence). The CDR3, as DNA: TGTGCCAGCAGCTTATCCGTGGAGGCGGTCGAGCAGTACTTC. Protein sequence: CASSLSVEAVEQYF.

This clone has a handful of counts. This rearrangement joins TRBV10-3 to TRBJ2-7, with unresolved D. V gave up 8 bases and J gave up 1 base, with 12 bases separating them. CDR1 is ENHRY, CDR2 SYGVKD, per germline. The CDR3 has 13 amino acids. The CDR3 DNA follows: TGTGCCATCGGTGGCAGACTGTCCTACGAGCAGTACTTC. It encodes CAIGGRLSYEQYF.

The rearrangement joins TRBV7-3 to TRBJ2-2; D is possibly TRBD1 (6 bases). CDR3 length: 15 amino acids. Germline V lookup: CDR1 SGHTA, CDR2 FQGTGA. V was pared by 3 bases and J by 3 bases, with 11 bases between. CDR3 DNA sequence: TGTGCCAGCAGCTTTAACAGGGTGGACACCGGGGAGCTGTTTTTT. Translated: CASSFNRVDTGELFF.

The gene calls are TRBV11-2 and TRBJ1-1; 8 bases agree with TRBD1. The CDR3 covers 16 residues. Germline CDR1 SGHAT, CDR2 FQNNGV. The V and J ends lost 4 bases and 3 bases, in that order; junction bases with no gene match: 10. The CDR3 sequence is CASSWTGRPSYTEAFF. The CDR3 DNA reads TGTGCCAGCAGCTGGACAGGGCGACCCTCCTACACTGAAGCTTTCTTT.

A few counts support this clone. CDR3 in DNA: TGCGCCAGCAGCCGCGGACTAGCGGGAGCCGGGGAGACCCAGTACTTC. It codes for CASSRGLAGAGETQYF. The chain links TRBV5-1 to TRBJ2-5; 13 nucleotides match TRBD2. The junction had 8 bases not matched to a gene; V was cut back by 4 bases and J by 5 bases. The CDR3 runs 16 residues. The germline CDR1 and CDR2 sequences are SGHRS and YFSETQ.

V and J are TRBV6-5 and TRBJ1-1; TRBD1 is a possible D gene (5 bases). The V end lost 0 bases, the J end lost 2 bases, and 7 bases lay between the germline ends. The CDR3 is 14 residues long. The V gene's germline CDR1 is MNHEY and CDR2 SVGAGI. Written as DNA, the CDR3 is TGTGCCAGCAGTTACTCGGGGGGAAACACTGAAGCTTTCTTT. Its translation: CASSYSGGNTEAFF.

A few counts support this clone. The V call is TRBV30, the J call TRBJ2-3, with 8 bases matching TRBD2. J gave up 3 bases and V 3 bases, and 5 bases lay outside the gene matches. The CDR3 runs 14 residues. Germline V lookup: CDR1 GTSNPN, CDR2 SVGIG (reference sequence). This CDR3 reads CAWRPGLETDTQYF. CDR3 bases: TGTGCCTGGAGGCCGGGACTAGAGACAGATACGCAGTATTTT.

V usage is TRBV28 and J usage is TRBJ1-2; D remains ambiguous. The length of the CDR3 is 15 residues. CDR1 and CDR2 from the germline V gene are MDHEN and SYDVKM. Trimming took 3 bases from V and 0 from J, leaving 11 bases between them. The CDR3 sequence is CASSLQVLPNYGYTF. The DNA of the CDR3 is TGTGCCAGCAGTTTGCAGGTACTTCCTAACTATGGCTACACCTTC.

The J gene is TRBJ2-1, the V gene TRBV7-9, with TRBD2 identical over 8 bases. V was pared by 5 bases and J by 7 bases, with 10 bases of the junction left unmatched. The length of the CDR3 is 15 residues. Germline loops: CDR1 SEHNR, CDR2 FQNEAQ (reference sequence). The CDR3 sequence: CASSPVGAGENEQFF. The CDR3 nucleotides read TGTGCCAGCAGCCCCGTAGGAGCGGGAGAGAATGAGCAGTTCTTC.

This clone was counted a few times. V is TRBV9 and J is TRBJ2-3; D unresolved. V was trimmed by 4 bases and J by 0 bases, leaving 3 bases between them. CDR3 length: 12 residues. Germline lookup yields CDR1 SGDLS and CDR2 YYNGEE. CDR3 in amino acids: CASSSSTDTQYF. The CDR3 DNA is TGTGCCAGCAGCTCAAGCACAGATACGCAGTATTTT.

With regard to this clone: This CDR3 is missing its conserved last phenylalanine or tryptophan, likely due to a read error. The DNA is omitted, as the CDR3 cannot be located on it reliably, and the CDR3 follows TCRdb's listing. This rearrangement joins TRBV5-6 to TRBJ1-5; the table's D call, TRBD1, has no DNA check behind it. Germline CDR1 and CDR2: SGHDT and YYEEEE. The length of the CDR3 is 15 amino acids, counting both ends. The CDR3 here is CASSWGDRGDQPKHL.

This clone showed up just a few times. The chain has TRBV6-5 and TRBJ2-7; TRBD2 matches at 9 bases. This CDR3 region has 15 residues. Per germline, CDR1 MNHEY and CDR2 SVGAGI. Trimming removed 0 bases from V and 5 bases from J; junction bases left unmatched: 5. The CDR3, as DNA: TGTGCCAGCAGTTACTCGAGCGGGAGGATACACGAGCAGTACTTC. The encoded protein is CASSYSSGRIHEQYF.